This T cell receptor (beta chain) was identified in a study of T-cell reconstitution after alpha-beta-depleted transplantation in children. Using unique molecular identifiers, the investigators prepared the TCRbeta library. TCRdb analysed the PCR reads with MiXCR anew, one entry per CDR3 protein. The sample has 300,000 to 400,000 distinct CDR3 sequences, roughly 14% seen once. V shed 3 bases and J shed 5 bases, with 13 bases lying between them. The CDR3 runs 14 residues. Looked up from germline, CDR1 is SEHNR and CDR2 is FQNEAQ (reference sequence). This clonotype was sampled from a human donor who donated a stem cell graft to a child with Fanconi anemia. This sequence joins TRBV7-9 and TRBJ2-5; D remains unclear. Sequenced here: PBMCs, sampled from the stem cell graft. This CDR3 reads CASSLNGPEETQYF. Here the CDR3 DNA reads TGTGCCAGCAGCTTGAATGGGCCTGAGGAGACCCAGTACTTC.